These T cell receptor beta chains were read from a single sample in a study of cytomegalovirus exposure and HLA in healthy donors. Produced via immunoSEQ multiplex PCR; TCRdb's table is partial and in-frame only. The sample lists some 350,000 clones, around 90% occurring once. The material sequenced was PBMCs. These receptors came from a woman in her thirties in good health and CMV-seropositive. The CDR3 runs from the conserved cysteine through the conserved F or W. D genes are given only for firm matches. Not all rows give a size; the values are once, few, many and, for expanded clones, a class.

clone_size | j_call | d_call | v_call | cdr3_aa | cdr3_nt
- | TRBJ2-4 | TRBD2 | TRBV27 | CASSWTGGQSKNIQYF | TGTGCCAGCAGTTGGACGGGGGGGCAATCCAAAAACATTCAGTACTTC
- | TRBJ1-1 | TRBD1 | TRBV10-3 | CAISVQGVETEAFF | TGTGCCATCAGTGTACAGGGGGTAGAGACTGAAGCTTTCTTT
- | TRBJ1-2 | - | TRBV10-3 | CAISESGQLRDYGYTF | TGTGCCATCAGTGAGTCCGGGCAGCTTAGGGACTATGGCTACACCTTC
- | TRBJ2-7 | TRBD2 | TRBV5-4 | CASSPSGGMYEQYF | TGTGCCAGCAGCCCCAGCGGGGGTATGTACGAGCAGTACTTC
- | TRBJ2-3 | TRBD2 | TRBV2 | CASNILAGGPTTTDTQYF | TGTGCCAGCAACATACTAGCGGGGGGGCCCACCACCACAGATACGCAGTATTTT
- | TRBJ1-2 | - | TRBV6-5 | CASRENVLRIDGYTF | TGTGCCAGCAGGGAAAATGTTCTGAGGATCGATGGCTACACCTTC
- | TRBJ2-5 | - | TRBV7-9 | CASSLPQGGEGWETQYF | TGTGCCAGCAGCTTACCACAGGGAGGAGAAGGTTGGGAGACCCAGTACTTC
- | TRBJ2-7 | - | TRBV7-9 | CASSLLVYEQYF | TGTGCCAGCAGCTTATTGGTCTACGAGCAGTACTTC
- | TRBJ2-5 | TRBD1 | TRBV5-1 | CASSTTGVQETQYF | TGCGCCAGCAGCACAACAGGGGTCCAAGAGACCCAGTACTTC
- | TRBJ2-7 | TRBD2 | TRBV7-8 | CASSLGEGGYEQYF | TGTGCCAGCAGCTTAGGGGAGGGTGGATACGAGCAGTACTTC
- | TRBJ2-5 | - | TRBV30 | CAWNAGQETQYF | TGTGCCTGGAACGCGGGGCAAGAGACCCAGTACTTC
- | TRBJ2-4 | - | TRBV28 | CASSPPHLAKNIQYF | TGTGCCAGCAGCCCCCCACACCTAGCCAAAAACATTCAGTACTTC
- | TRBJ1-2 | - | TRBV5-5 | CASSLPLGANYGYTF | TGTGCCAGCAGCTTGCCGTTGGGGGCTAACTATGGCTACACCTTC
- | TRBJ1-3 | - | TRBV7-2 | CASSLEGRHGGRNTIYF | TGTGCCAGCAGCTTAGAGGGGCGACACGGAGGTAGAAACACCATATATTTT
- | TRBJ2-7 | TRBD2 | TRBV7-2 | CASSTGLANYEQYF | TGTGCCAGCAGCACGGGACTAGCGAACTACGAGCAGTACTTC
- | TRBJ2-1 | - | TRBV7-2 | CASSPLQSSYNEQFF | TGTGCCAGCAGCCCGCTTCAGAGCTCCTACAATGAGCAGTTCTTC
once | TRBJ1-5 | - | TRBV15 | CATSSVNSYSNQPQHF | TGTGCCACCAGCAGTGTAAACTCATATAGCAATCAGCCCCAGCATTTT
- | TRBJ1-4 | - | TRBV27 | CASSWGGRSNEKLFF | TGTGCCAGCAGTTGGGGGGGGAGGAGTAATGAAAAACTGTTTTTT
once | TRBJ2-3 | TRBD2 | TRBV27 | CASRGGTSGSTDTQYF | TGTGCCAGCAGGGGCGGGACTAGCGGTAGCACAGATACGCAGTATTTT
- | TRBJ2-5 | TRBD1 | TRBV4-2 | CASSPGGGTGGGRGETQYF | TGTGCCAGCAGCCCCGGAGGCGGGACAGGGGGCGGCCGGGGGGAGACCCAGTACTTC
- | TRBJ2-7 | - | TRBV6-5 | CASSPGQGLYEQYF | TGTGCCAGCAGTCCTGGACAGGGACTATACGAGCAGTACTTC
- | TRBJ2-1 | - | TRBV28 | CASSLPGTPDNEQFF | TGTGCCAGCAGTTTACCCGGGACCCCGGACAATGAGCAGTTCTTC
- | TRBJ2-7 | - | TRBV27 | CASMRGASATGEQYF | TGTGCCAGCATGAGGGGGGCTAGCGCTACGGGGGAGCAGTACTTC
- | TRBJ1-1 | - | TRBV9 | CASSGGGRSTEAFF | TGTGCCAGCAGCGGAGGGGGTCGGAGCACTGAAGCTTTCTTT
- | TRBJ2-1 | - | TRBV6-5 | CASSSGQHNEQFF | TGTGCCAGCAGTTCGGGTCAACACAATGAGCAGTTCTTC
few | TRBJ2-5 | - | TRBV5-1 | CASRAQGGQETQYF | TGCGCCAGCAGAGCCCAGGGGGGCCAAGAGACCCAGTACTTC
- | TRBJ2-3 | TRBD1 | TRBV28 | CASSLDPRTGEHTDTQYF | TGTGCCAGCAGTTTGGACCCCCGGACAGGAGAACACACAGATACGCAGTATTTT
- | TRBJ2-7 | - | TRBV5-1 | CASSSGTGSYEQYF | TGCGCCAGCAGCTCCGGGACTGGCTCCTACGAGCAGTACTTC
- | TRBJ1-1 | - | TRBV2 | CASSDLGPLNTEAFF | TGTGCCAGCAGTGATTTGGGCCCATTAAACACTGAAGCTTTCTTT
- | TRBJ2-6 | - | TRBV5-1 | CASSLSQVSGANVLTF | TGCGCCAGCAGCTTGAGTCAGGTCTCTGGGGCCAACGTCCTGACTTTC
- | TRBJ2-1 | TRBD2 | TRBV11-2 | CASSLTRTSGNEQFF | TGTGCCAGCAGCTTAACTCGGACTAGCGGAAATGAGCAGTTCTTC
- | TRBJ2-3 | TRBD1 | TRBV7-9 | CASSRDRASTDTQYF | TGTGCCAGCAGCCGGGACAGGGCTAGCACAGATACGCAGTATTTT
- | TRBJ2-1 | TRBD1 | TRBV5-4 | CASSFRTGGVTYSGEQFF | TGTGCCAGCAGCTTCCGGACAGGGGGAGTCACTTACTCGGGTGAGCAGTTCTTC
- | TRBJ1-1 | - | TRBV5-8 | CASSLIGSWRF | TGTGCCAGCAGCTTGATAGGGTCCTGGAGGTTT
- | TRBJ2-2 | - | TRBV2 | CASSEWWRVNTGELFF | TGTGCCAGCAGTGAGTGGTGGCGGGTGAACACCGGGGAGCTGTTTTTT
- | TRBJ1-2 | - | TRBV28 | CASSLGQGLYGYTF | TGTGCCAGCAGTTTAGGGCAGGGGCTCTATGGCTACACCTTC
- | TRBJ2-2 | - | TRBV30 | CAWSLVTTGELFF | TGTGCCTGGAGCCTCGTAACCACCGGGGAGCTGTTTTTT
- | TRBJ2-7 | TRBD2 | TRBV9 | CASSVGTSEYEQYF | TGTGCCAGCAGCGTAGGGACTAGCGAATACGAGCAGTACTTC
- | TRBJ2-1 | TRBD2 | TRBV28 | CASSLSGLAEQFF | TGTGCCAGCAGTTTGTCGGGACTAGCTGAGCAGTTCTTC
- | TRBJ1-1 | - | TRBV15 | CATSRDFAEAFF | TGTGCCACCAGCAGAGATTTCGCGGAAGCTTTCTTT
once | TRBJ1-1 | TRBD1 | TRBV27 | CASSPGTGNNTEAFF | TGTGCCAGCAGTCCGGGGACAGGCAACAACACTGAAGCTTTCTTT
once | TRBJ1-5 | - | TRBV4-2 | CASSQDGSRDQPQHF | TGTGCCAGCAGCCAAGATGGGAGTAGGGATCAGCCCCAGCATTTT
once | TRBJ1-2 | - | TRBV7-2 | CASSMPGQVYGYTF | TGTGCCAGCAGCATGCCGGGACAAGTCTATGGCTACACCTTC
- | TRBJ2-7 | - | TRBV9 | CASSTERATTYEQYF | TGTGCCAGCAGCACGGAGCGAGCGACCACTTACGAGCAGTACTTC
once | TRBJ1-1 | TRBD1 | TRBV28 | CASTGGMNTEAFF | TGTGCCAGTACAGGGGGTATGAACACTGAAGCTTTCTTT
- | TRBJ1-1 | TRBD1 | TRBV29-1 | CSVVARDRTSNTEAFF | TGCAGCGTTGTGGCCAGGGACAGGACCTCAAACACTGAAGCTTTCTTT
- | TRBJ2-5 | TRBD1 | TRBV4-3 | CASSQDWGTGVRETQYF | TGCGCCAGCAGCCAAGATTGGGGGACAGGGGTGAGAGAGACCCAGTACTTC
- | TRBJ1-6 | TRBD1 | TRBV19 | CASSSKTGLNSPLHF | TGTGCCAGTAGTAGCAAGACAGGGCTCAATTCACCCCTCCACTTT
- | TRBJ1-4 | - | TRBV6-6 | CVSSEASEKLFF | TGTGTCTCGAGCGAGGCTTCCGAAAAACTGTTTTTT
- | TRBJ2-7 | - | TRBV30 | CAWSSGQFQPYEQYF | TGTGCCTGGAGTTCAGGACAGTTCCAACCCTACGAGCAGTACTTC
- | TRBJ2-7 | TRBD2 | TRBV5-4 | CASSPGGGRGSYEQYF | TGTGCCAGCAGCCCGGGGGGCGGGAGGGGCTCCTACGAGCAGTACTTC
few | TRBJ1-5 | - | TRBV19 | CASSMLNSNQPQHF | TGTGCCAGTAGTATGTTAAATAGCAATCAGCCCCAGCATTTT
- | TRBJ2-1 | - | TRBV6-5 | CASSYQNTPYNEQLF | TGTGCCAGCAGTTACCAAAATACTCCCTACAATGAGCAGCTCTTC
few | TRBJ2-1 | TRBD2 | TRBV27 | CASSPGLAGVSEQFF | TGTGCCAGCAGTCCGGGGCTAGCGGGAGTGTCTGAGCAGTTCTTC
once | TRBJ2-7 | - | TRBV9 | CASSVGSQGREQYF | TGTGCCAGCAGCGTAGGAAGTCAGGGCCGCGAGCAGTACTTC
- | TRBJ1-2 | TRBD1 | TRBV27 | CASRTTGTGIFYGYTF | TGTGCCAGCAGAACGACCGGGACAGGGATTTTCTATGGCTACACCTTC
- | TRBJ2-6 | - | TRBV5-6 | CASSLGGSRLLTNVLTF | TGTGCCAGCAGCTTGGGGGGTTCAAGGTTATTGACCAACGTCCTGACTTTC
- | TRBJ1-1 | - | TRBV6-5 | CASSSVGEAFF | TGTGCCAGCAGTTCAGTGGGGGAAGCTTTCTTT
- | TRBJ2-1 | - | TRBV2 | CASSEAGEQFF | TGTGCCAGCAGTGAAGCGGGCGAGCAGTTCTTC
- | TRBJ1-1 | - | TRBV25-1 | CASSSIPTEGTEAFF | TGTGCCAGCAGTTCAATCCCCACAGAGGGCACTGAAGCTTTCTTT